The source of this T cell receptor beta chain is a study of T cell changes during pregnancy in multiple sclerosis. Sequencing was performed with immunoSEQ multiplex PCR; in TCRdb, only in-frame clones are kept and a portion is missing. Among about 36,000 clones listed, 85% to 90% were seen once. V lost 2 bases and J 7 bases, leaving 14 bases between the germline ends. The CDR3 runs to 14 residues. The germline CDR1 and CDR2 sequences are SSHAT and FNYEAQ (reference sequence). The chain combines TRBV7-7 with TRBJ2-5, with a tentative D call TRBD2 (5 bases). The clonotype was recovered from a female donor with multiple sclerosis, enrolled in a pregnancy study. The source was CD4+ T cells from peripheral blood mononuclear cells, collected in the first trimester of pregnancy. The CDR3 DNA reads TGTGCCAGCAGCTTAAACGGCCAGAGCGGGACCCAGTACTTC. It yields the protein CASSLNGQSGTQYF.